What follows is one T cell receptor beta chain and its context. Its antigen is not identified. The V segment lost 3 bases and the J segment 0 bases; nucleotides outside the gene matches: 4. CDR1 and CDR2 from the germline V gene are LGHNA and YNFKEQ. CDR3 length: 15 amino acids. The PCR employed 60 Vbeta primers together with 13 Jbeta primers. TCRdb's table, derived via immunoSEQ multiplex PCR, lists solely in-frame clones and lacks some. The profile shows some 100,000 clones, around 74% of them singletons. This entry comes from a study of cytomegalovirus exposure and HLA in healthy donors. Whole-study findings and limits: Most TCR sequences proved rare, with some public TCRs found in many donors. The study flagged some 170 TCR beta chains as cytomegalovirus-associated.

V usage is TRBV4-2 and J usage is TRBJ2-7; TRBD1 matches at 8 bases. This sequence was found in a female donor in good health and CMV-seropositive. Sample: PBMCs. The DNA for the CDR3 is TGTGCCAGCAGCCACGACAGGGGAAACTCCTACGAGCAGTACTTC. It translates to CASSHDRGNSYEQYF.